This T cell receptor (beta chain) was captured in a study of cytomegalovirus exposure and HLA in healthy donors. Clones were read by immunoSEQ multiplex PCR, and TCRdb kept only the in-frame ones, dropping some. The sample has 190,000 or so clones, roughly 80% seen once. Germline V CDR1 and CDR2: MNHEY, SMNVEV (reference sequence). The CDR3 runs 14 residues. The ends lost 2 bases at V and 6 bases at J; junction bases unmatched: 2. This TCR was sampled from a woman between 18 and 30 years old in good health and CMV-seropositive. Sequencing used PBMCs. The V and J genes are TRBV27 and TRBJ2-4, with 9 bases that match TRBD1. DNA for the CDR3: TGTGCCAGCAGTTTAGGGACAGGGAGAAACATTCAGTACTTC. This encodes CASSLGTGRNIQYF.